Listed below are T cell receptor beta chains from one sample, sequenced in a study of cytomegalovirus exposure and HLA in healthy donors. Libraries were prepared by immunoSEQ multiplex PCR; TCRdb keeps only in-frame clonotypes and omits some of them. Among around 140,000 clones, around three quarters were seen once, and the ten largest hold 2% to 2.5%. Material for sequencing was PBMCs. These receptors were obtained from a young woman in good health and CMV-seropositive. Both conserved end residues are part of each CDR3. A D gene is named only where the DNA matches it firmly.

CDR3 length	D gene	V gene	J gene	CDR3 protein	CDR3 DNA
14	.	TRBV4-1	TRBJ1-2	CASSRDPANYGYTF	TGCGCCAGCAGCCGCGATCCCGCTAACTATGGCTACACCTTC
14	.	TRBV5-1	TRBJ1-1	CASSLMGANTEAFF	TGCGCCAGCAGCTTAATGGGGGCAAACACTGAAGCTTTCTTT
14	.	TRBV28	TRBJ2-2	CASSGTPNTGELFF	TGTGCCAGCAGTGGGACACCGAACACCGGGGAGCTGTTTTTT
15	.	TRBV6-1	TRBJ1-4	CASSIREYGDEKLFF	TGTGCCAGCAGTATTCGGGAGTACGGTGATGAAAAACTGTTTTTT
14	TRBD2	TRBV19	TRBJ2-2	CASSIGGVTGELFF	TGTGCCAGTAGTATCGGGGGGGTCACCGGGGAGCTGTTTTTT
15	TRBD1	TRBV27	TRBJ2-2	CASSETGVSTGELFF	TGTGCCAGCAGCGAGACAGGGGTGAGCACCGGGGAGCTGTTTTTT
14	TRBD1	TRBV4-1	TRBJ2-7	CASSQGTGLYEQYF	TGCGCCAGCAGCCAAGGGACAGGGCTATACGAGCAGTACTTC
14	.	TRBV6-5	TRBJ1-5	CASSKSTTGLPQHF	TGTGCCAGCAGTAAATCCACCACAGGTCTCCCCCAGCATTTT
15	.	TRBV2	TRBJ2-6	CASSLRSAGANVLTF	TGTGCCAGCAGCCTACGTTCGGCTGGGGCCAACGTCCTGACTTTC
14	.	TRBV6-5	TRBJ2-1	CASSYRYSYNEQFF	TGTGCCAGCAGTTATCGGTACTCCTACAATGAGCAGTTCTTC
15	TRBD1	TRBV6-1	TRBJ1-5	CASMGQPYSNQPQHF	TGTGCCAGCATGGGACAGCCTTATAGCAATCAGCCCCAGCATTTT
12	TRBD1	TRBV5-4	TRBJ1-1	CASSPRTGVAFF	TGTGCCAGCAGCCCGCGGACAGGGGTGGCTTTCTTT
11	.	TRBV6-5	TRBJ2-7	CASSYSGTQYF	TGTGCAAGCAGTTACTCAGGGACACAGTACTTC
14	.	TRBV6-1	TRBJ2-7	CASIGEKTAYEQYF	TGTGCCAGCATTGGCGAGAAGACAGCATACGAGCAGTACTTC
15	TRBD1	TRBV25-1	TRBJ1-1	CASSRGTGIGTEAFF	TGTGCCAGCAGTAGGGGGACAGGGATTGGTACTGAAGCTTTCTTT
14	.	TRBV5-1	TRBJ1-4	CASKISPTNEKLFF	TGCGCCAGTAAAATCAGTCCAACTAATGAAAAACTGTTTTTT